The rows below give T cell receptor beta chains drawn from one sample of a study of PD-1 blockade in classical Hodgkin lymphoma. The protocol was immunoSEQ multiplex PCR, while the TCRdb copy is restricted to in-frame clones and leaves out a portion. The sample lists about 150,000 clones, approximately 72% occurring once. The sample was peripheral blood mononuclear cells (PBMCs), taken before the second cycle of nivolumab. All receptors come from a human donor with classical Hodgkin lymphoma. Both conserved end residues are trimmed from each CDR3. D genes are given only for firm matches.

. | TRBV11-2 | ASSSSTDTQY
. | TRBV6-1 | ASSDRISYEQY
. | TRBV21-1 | ASSTRVYEGRAGELF
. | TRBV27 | ASSLSRRGGTGELF
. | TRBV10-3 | AISGGEETQY
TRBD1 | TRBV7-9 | ASSLEEGARGYT
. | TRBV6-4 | ASRHGTPWPQH
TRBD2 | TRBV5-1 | ASSLGAGIIYEQY
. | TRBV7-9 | ASSLGGLGARAYEQY
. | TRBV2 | ASSGPPLLAF
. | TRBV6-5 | ASSPGTHKNIQY
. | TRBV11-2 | ASSLVGTGELF
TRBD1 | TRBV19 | ASSIGDSLYEQY
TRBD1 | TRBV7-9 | ASSFLGQATINYGYT
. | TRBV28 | ASTPQMGYSNQPQH
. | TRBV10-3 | AISPQVGGGNTEAF
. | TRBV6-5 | ASSYSNRENEAF
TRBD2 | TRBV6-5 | ASSSLGRGMYEQY
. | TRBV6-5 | ASSYRLTTETQY
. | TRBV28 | ASSSHIWDSQPQH
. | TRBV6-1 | ASSEAGGRNIQY
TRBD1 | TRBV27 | ASSAWTGDGQF
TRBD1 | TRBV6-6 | ASIHRGVSTDTQY
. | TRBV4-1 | ASSQDWGRLNYGYT
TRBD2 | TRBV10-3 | AIMGTSGDTQY
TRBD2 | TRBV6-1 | ASSATSGGAGADTQY